This TCR beta chain stems from a study of cytomegalovirus exposure and HLA in healthy donors. General study points: It has been reported that TCR beta sequences accurately predicted the HLA-A and HLA-B alleles of most subjects. According to an earlier analysis, most TCR beta V segments yielded productive rearrangements about 90% or about 30% of the time. TCR beta chain V- and J-gene trimming was linked, in a later analysis, to a missense variant in DCLRE1C.

V lost 6 bases to trimming and J lost 6 bases, with 15 bases between them. CDR3 length: 13 residues. Germline lookup yields CDR1 SGHVS and CDR2 FNYEAQ. On this clone itself: The target antigen is unknown.

It was with 60 Vbeta and 13 Jbeta primers that the PCR ran. Repertoires were generated with immunoSEQ multiplex PCR, while TCRdb's copy carries only in-frame clones and drops some. The sample lists 100,000 to 150,000 clones; over 60% were seen once. The sequencing input was PBMCs. This sequence joins TRBV7-6 and TRBJ2-7; TRBD2 might be the D (5 bases). This clonotype was obtained from a man aged 55-75 years in good health and CMV-seropositive. This CDR3 is CASSFEEGGEQYF. CDR3 in DNA: TGTGCCAGCAGTTTTGAGGAAGGAGGCGAGCAGTACTTC.